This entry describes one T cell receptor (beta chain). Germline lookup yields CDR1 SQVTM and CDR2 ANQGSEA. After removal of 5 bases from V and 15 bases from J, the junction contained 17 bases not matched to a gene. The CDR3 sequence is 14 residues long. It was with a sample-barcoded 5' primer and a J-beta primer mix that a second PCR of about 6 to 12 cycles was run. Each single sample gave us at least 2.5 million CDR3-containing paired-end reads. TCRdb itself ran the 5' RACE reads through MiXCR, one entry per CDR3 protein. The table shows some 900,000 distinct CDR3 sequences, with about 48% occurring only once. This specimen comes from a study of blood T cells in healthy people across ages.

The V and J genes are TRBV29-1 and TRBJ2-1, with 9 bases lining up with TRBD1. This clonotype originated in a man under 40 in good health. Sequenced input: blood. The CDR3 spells CSVNAGTGSIVVFF. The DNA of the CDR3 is TGCAGCGTTAACGCCGGGACAGGGAGCATCGTGGTGTTCTTC.